These 30 T cell receptor beta chains were all obtained from the same sample, sequenced in a study of blood T cell repertoires in COVID-19. The assay was immunoSEQ multiplex PCR, and TCRdb's table has in-frame clones only and misses some. The profile covers approximately 94,000 clones, with roughly 80% appearing a single time and more than 20% taken by the ten largest. Sequencing was performed on peripheral blood. These receptors all come from a human donor in a cohort sampled during active COVID-19.

The CDR3 protein is CASSPGTTGYEQYF. In DNA form, the CDR3 reads TGTGCCAGCAGCCCTGGGACTACCGGCTACGAGCAGTACTTC. This chain joins TRBV27 and TRBJ2-7, with 7 bases identical to TRBD2. The germline V gene has CDR1 MNHEY and CDR2 SMNVEV (reference sequence). The CDR3 runs 14 residues. After removal of 6 bases from V and 3 bases from J, the junction contained 8 bases not matched to a gene.

The chain uses TRBV5-1 and TRBJ1-4, with TRBD1 matching over 8 bases. The CDR3 has 15 residues. Germline CDR1 SGHRS, CDR2 YFSETQ. V gave up 2 bases and J gave up 2 bases; unmatched junction bases: 2. CDR3 bases: TGCGCCAGCAGCTTAACAGGGGGGACTAATGAAAAACTGTTTTTT. Translated: CASSLTGGTNEKLFF.

The V and J genes are TRBV5-1 and TRBJ1-2, with 9 bases identical to TRBD1. CDR3 length: 15 residues. The germline V gene encodes CDR1 SGHRS and CDR2 YFSETQ. The V and J ends lost 5 bases and 5 bases, in that order; junction bases with no gene match: 10. This CDR3 is CASRTGTGQSYGYTF. DNA of the CDR3: TGCGCCAGCAGGACGGGGACAGGGCAGTCGTATGGCTACACCTTC.

The chain is built from TRBV4-1 and TRBJ1-2, with 9 bases aligning to TRBD1. V shed 1 base and J 4 bases; nucleotides not matched to a gene: 7. Per the germline V gene, CDR1 is MGHRA and CDR2 is YSYEKL. The CDR3 length is 16 residues. The CDR3 DNA follows: TGCGCCAGCAGCCAAGTGGGGACAGGGAAATTCTATGGCTACACCTTC. It translates to CASSQVGTGKFYGYTF.

The rearrangement uses TRBV7-9 and TRBJ1-2; no reliable D call. V lost 8 bases and J 10 bases, leaving 26 bases between the germline ends. Germline V gene sequence: CDR1 SEHNR, CDR2 FQNEAQ (reference sequence). The CDR3 spans 15 residues. DNA for the CDR3: TGTGCCAGCTCCCCGGGATGGGTGCAAATCCCGTCCTACACCTTC. It specifies CASSPGWVQIPSYTF.

The chain has TRBV6-5 and TRBJ2-1; TRBD1 agrees at 9 bases. V was pared by 6 bases and J by 10 bases, with 7 bases of the junction left unmatched. Germline-derived CDR1 and CDR2 are MNHEY and SVGAGI. The CDR3 is made up of 13 amino acids. CDR3 DNA sequence: TGTGCCAGCAGCCGGACAGGGGCCCGAGAGCAGTTCTTC. Protein product: CASSRTGAREQFF.

The chain joins TRBV3-1 (or the pseudogene TRBV3-2) to TRBJ2-1; D uncertain. The CDR3 has 14 amino acids. Trimming shortened V by 7 bases and J by 4 bases, and 14 bases separated the two germline ends. Looked up from germline, CDR1 is LGHDT and CDR2 is YNNKEL (reference sequence). CDR3 sequence (DNA): TGTGCCAGCACGCATGGCCCCCGATACAATGAGCAGTTCTTC. This translates into CASTHGPRYNEQFF.

This clone has more than one count but fewer than ten. The gene calls are TRBV5-6 and TRBJ2-7, with D tentatively TRBD1 (6 bases). The CDR3 has 14 amino acids. CDR1 and CDR2 (germline): SGHDT, YYEEEE. V lost 0 bases and J 7 bases, leaving 14 bases between the germline ends. The CDR3 reads CASSLEVTGREQYF. Here the CDR3 DNA reads TGTGCCAGCAGCTTGGAGGTGACAGGCAGGGAGCAGTACTTC.

The rearrangement links TRBV5-1 to TRBJ2-1, with 14 bases that match TRBD2. Looked up from germline, CDR1 is SGHRS and CDR2 is YFSETQ. The J segment lost 7 bases and the V segment lost 1 base, leaving 1 base of the junction unmatched. The CDR3 loop spans 15 amino acids. The DNA of the CDR3 is TGCGCCAGCAGCTTGTGGACTAGCGGGGGGAATGAGCAGTTCTTC. Translated: CASSLWTSGGNEQFF.

The chain is built from TRBV3-1 (or the pseudogene TRBV3-2) and TRBJ2-3, with TRBD1 identical over 9 bases. The CDR3 is 16 amino acids. The trim removed 1 base at V and 3 bases at J, leaving 5 bases unmatched. The V gene's germline CDR1 is LGHDT and CDR2 YNNKEL (reference sequence). In nucleotides, the CDR3 is TGTGCCAGCAGCCAAGCTGGACAGGGGATTACAGATACGCAGTATTTT. Translating gives CASSQAGQGITDTQYF.

The chain couples TRBV28 to TRBJ2-2, with 9 bases matching TRBD2. V lost 4 bases, J lost 4 bases, and 7 bases stayed unmatched. This CDR3 is 16 amino acids long. Germline-derived CDR1 and CDR2 are MDHEN and SYDVKM. CDR3 region: CASSSRLAGFTGELFF. The CDR3 bases are TGTGCCAGCAGTTCCCGTCTAGCGGGGTTCACCGGGGAGCTGTTTTTT.

This clone occurred once. J is TRBJ2-7 and V is TRBV18, with 10 bases matching TRBD2. Per the germline V gene, CDR1 is KGHSH and CDR2 is LQKENI. The CDR3 runs 15 residues. The trim removed 6 bases at V and 2 bases at J, leaving 7 bases unmatched. Written as DNA, the CDR3 is TGTGCCAGCTCCACCACACTAGCGGGGACCTACGAGCAGTACTTC. This gives the protein CASSTTLAGTYEQYF.

V is TRBV6-6 and J is TRBJ1-1, with 7 bases identical to TRBD1. CDR3 size: 15 residues. CDR1 and CDR2 (germline): MNHNY, SVGAGI (reference sequence). Trimming cost V 7 bases and J 0 bases; bases outside gene matches: 8. CDR3 in DNA: TGTGCCAGCACCCTAGGACAGGCAATGAACACTGAAGCTTTCTTT. Its protein product is CASTLGQAMNTEAFF.

The chain employs TRBV28 and TRBJ1-1; tentatively, D is TRBD1 (5 bases). Trimming took 2 bases from V and 4 from J, leaving 14 bases between them. CDR1 and CDR2 (germline): MDHEN, SYDVKM. This CDR3 has 15 amino acids. CDR3 DNA sequence: TGTGCCAGCAGTTTAGAGCCATCGGGGGTCACTGAAGCTTTCTTT. This translates into CASSLEPSGVTEAFF.

This chain joins TRBV29-1 and TRBJ1-5; the D gene is possibly TRBD1 (6 bases). V was cut by 6 bases and J by 0 bases, with 15 bases left in between. The CDR3 runs to 15 residues. Germline CDR1 reads SQVTM; CDR2 reads ANQGSEA. The CDR3 loop is CSVGEGGGSNQPQHF. The CDR3 DNA follows: TGCAGCGTCGGGGAAGGGGGGGGTAGCAATCAGCCCCAGCATTTT.

As for this clone: At one end, the junction sequence differs from germline, possibly due to a read error. This chain links TRBV6-2 or TRBV6-3 with TRBJ2-5; TRBD1 aligns across 10 bases. CDR1 is MNHEY, CDR2 SVGEGT, per germline. The CDR3 has 14 residues. CDR3 protein: CASIYSGQGKTQYF. Here the CDR3 DNA reads TGTGCCAGCATTTACTCGGGACAGGGGAAGACCCAGTACTTC.

The chain is built from TRBV19 and TRBJ1-1, with D perhaps TRBD1 (5 bases). CDR1 is LNHDA, CDR2 SQIVND, per germline (reference sequence). The CDR3 spans 17 residues. The V end was cut by 4 bases, the J end by 3 bases, with 21 bases between. The CDR3 nucleotides read TGTGCCAGTAGTAGAAGGAGTCGGGGAGGGACGGACACTGAAGCTTTCTTT. It translates to CASSRRSRGGTDTEAFF.

The rearrangement uses TRBV6-6 and TRBJ2-7, with D uncertain. Germline V gene data show CDR1 as MNHNY and CDR2 as SVGAGI (reference sequence). Trimming cost V 7 bases and J 2 bases, with 15 bases left between them. CDR3 size: 14 residues. Here the CDR3 DNA reads TGTGCCAGCACCCCATCGGGTGTCCCCTACGAGCAGTACTTC. This translates into CASTPSGVPYEQYF.

The chain employs TRBV5-6 and TRBJ1-2; D possibly corresponds to TRBD1 (5 bases). Per germline, CDR1 SGHDT and CDR2 YYEEEE. This CDR3 is built from 14 residues. V was clipped by 0 bases and J by 2 bases, with 8 bases between them. The chain's CDR3 is CASSLDRTNYGYTF. Here the CDR3 DNA reads TGTGCCAGCAGCTTGGACAGGACCAACTATGGCTACACCTTC.

V usage is TRBV21-1 and J usage is TRBJ1-5; TRBD1 is the table's D call, not checked against the DNA. TRBV21-1 is deemed a pseudogene. This CDR3 has 22 amino acids. DNA for the CDR3: TGTGCCAGCAGCAAAGGCCAAGGGGGTGACAGGGGGCGAGGGAATAGCAATCAGCCCCAGCATTTT. Translated, it gives CASSKGQGGDRGRGNSNQPQHF.

The chain uses TRBV3-1 (or the pseudogene TRBV3-2) and TRBJ1-2; possible D gene TRBD1, 6 bases. CDR1 LGHDT and CDR2 YNNKEL come from the germline V gene (reference sequence). Trimming took off 2 bases at V and 8 bases at J, with 15 bases between the two ends. The CDR3 totals 14 residues. CDR3: CASSQYRASDGYTF. The CDR3 DNA reads as TGTGCCAGCAGCCAATACAGGGCCTCGGACGGCTACACCTTC.

This clone turned up a few times. The chain has TRBV19 and TRBJ1-2, with unresolved D. Germline V CDR1 and CDR2: LNHDA, SQIVND (reference sequence). This CDR3 is 13 amino acids long. Trimming removed 6 bases from V and 6 bases from J, with 14 bases in between. In nucleotides, the CDR3 is TGTGCCAGTAGAGACCCCGGGTACCATGGCTACACCTTC. It codes for CASRDPGYHGYTF.

The chain couples TRBV3-1 (or the pseudogene TRBV3-2) to TRBJ2-1; 8 bases agree with TRBD2. CDR3 size: 15 residues. In germline, CDR1 is LGHDT, CDR2 YNNKEL (reference sequence). After removal of 4 bases from V and 0 bases from J, the junction contained 2 bases not matched to a gene. This chain's CDR3 is CASSPGTSSYNEQFF. Here the CDR3 DNA reads TGTGCCAGCAGCCCCGGGACTAGCTCCTACAATGAGCAGTTCTTC.

The CDR3 here is CASSPRGIQGSPLHF. The CDR3 DNA is TGTGCCAGCAGTCCTCGGGGTATACAAGGCTCACCCCTCCACTTT. V and J are TRBV28 and TRBJ1-6; D gene unclear. Between the trimmed V and J ends, which lost 5 bases and 10 bases, there was a span of 18 bases. Germline assignment: CDR1 MDHEN and CDR2 SYDVKM. The CDR3 runs to 15 residues.

The chain recombines TRBV18 with TRBJ1-1; a weak D match, TRBD1 (5 bases). The germline V gene has CDR1 KGHSH and CDR2 LQKENI. The ends were cut back, 3 bases at V and 0 bases at J, with 8 bases in the middle. The CDR3 length is 14 residues. In nucleotides, the CDR3 is TGTGCCAGCTCACCTGACAGATTGAACACTGAAGCTTTCTTT. Encoded protein: CASSPDRLNTEAFF.

V and J are TRBV28 and TRBJ2-7; 10 bases align to TRBD1. This CDR3 is 17 amino acids long. J was trimmed by 0 bases and V by 7 bases; bases with no gene match: 12. Germline V lookup: CDR1 MDHEN, CDR2 SYDVKM. The CDR3 here is CASKIGQGGTLSYEQYF. The CDR3 DNA follows: TGTGCCAGCAAGATAGGACAGGGGGGAACCCTCTCCTACGAGCAGTACTTC.

The V gene is TRBV2, the J gene TRBJ1-3, with 7 bases lining up with TRBD1. V lost 4 bases, J lost 0 bases, and 3 bases stayed unmatched. The CDR3 is 15 amino acids. Per germline, CDR1 SNHLY and CDR2 FYNNEI. The CDR3 spells CASSGQGGSGNTIYF. CDR3 bases: TGTGCCAGCAGTGGACAGGGAGGCTCTGGAAACACCATATATTTT.

This chain connects TRBV6-2 or TRBV6-3 to TRBJ2-7; 7 bases map to TRBD1. Germline V gene lookup returns CDR1 MNHEY and CDR2 SVGEGT. V shed 2 bases, J shed 2 bases, and the junction held 6 bases outside the gene matches. The CDR3 totals 15 residues. The CDR3 sequence is CASSYRTGATYEQYF. CDR3 in DNA: TGTGCCAGCAGTTACAGGACAGGAGCGACCTACGAGCAGTACTTC.

This sequence joins TRBV6-2 or TRBV6-3 and TRBJ1-5; maybe TRBD1 (5 bases). Germline V gene data show CDR1 as MNHEY and CDR2 as SVGEGT. Trimming took 1 base from V and 8 from J, leaving 21 bases between them. This CDR3 contains 17 residues. The CDR3 nucleotides are TGTGCCAGCAGTTACTGGGGGGGTACGTCCCGAACGGAGCCCCAGCATTTT. This gives the protein CASSYWGGTSRTEPQHF.

The chain uses TRBV5-4 and TRBJ2-6; the D is unclear. The CDR3 is 15 amino acids. Trimming removed 1 base from V and 0 bases from J, with 5 bases in between. Germline loops: CDR1 SGHNT, CDR2 YYREEE (reference sequence). The CDR3 protein is CASSLSSSGANVLTF. In DNA form, the CDR3 reads TGTGCCAGCAGCTTGTCATCCTCTGGGGCCAACGTCCTGACTTTC.